One and the same sample provided the 16 T cell receptor beta chains below, sequenced in a study of shared clonotypes between healthy human individuals. Clones were sequenced by immunoSEQ multiplex PCR, and TCRdb holds only the in-frame ones, with some missing. The data contain a few million clones, less than 95% of them seen just once; the ten biggest clones take up about 0.41%. Sequencing was performed on naive CD4+ T cells from PBMCs. Subset noted: CD45RA+ positively selected. Source of these receptors: a man aged 18-30 years in good health. Some clones in this sample may be carry-over from other donors' samples.

The rearrangement uses TRBV9 and TRBJ1-1; D remains unclear. The CDR3 is 13 residues long. CDR1 SGDLS and CDR2 YYNGEE come from the germline V gene. The germline V and J ends were trimmed by 5 bases and 1 base, with 9 bases remaining between them. The CDR3 here is CASSYTTNTEAFF. In DNA form, the CDR3 reads TGTGCCAGCAGTTATACAACGAACACTGAAGCTTTCTTT.

CDR3 sequence reads: CASSVAFSGEQFF. In nucleotides, the CDR3 is TGTGCCAGCAGCGTAGCCTTTTCGGGTGAGCAGTTCTTC. The chain carries TRBV9 and TRBJ2-1; D is uncertain. Germline values: CDR1 SGDLS, CDR2 YYNGEE. V lost 0 bases and J 9 bases, leaving 10 bases between the germline ends. The CDR3 runs 13 residues.

The CDR3 bases are TGTGCCACCGTAACCGGGGGTAACTATGGCTACACCTTC. This gives the protein CATVTGGNYGYTF. The V and J genes are TRBV28 and TRBJ1-2; the D gene is possibly TRBD1 (5 bases). With 10 bases removed from V and 1 base from J, the gap between germline ends came to 13 bases. The CDR3 extends over 13 amino acids. Germline CDR1 MDHEN, CDR2 SYDVKM.

V gene TRBV4-2 combines with J gene TRBJ2-2, with a tentative D call TRBD2 (5 bases). Germline loops: CDR1 LGHNA, CDR2 YNFKEQ. The CDR3 spans 13 residues. V was pared by 4 bases and J by 5 bases, with 8 bases between. CDR3 nucleotides: TGTGCCAGCAGCCTTGTAGCGACCGGGGAGCTGTTTTTT. The encoded protein is CASSLVATGELFF.

The chain employs TRBV18 and TRBJ2-3, with D tentatively TRBD2 (6 bases). The CDR3 spans 16 residues. CDR1 is KGHSH and CDR2 is LQKENI in the germline V gene. The V and J ends lost 1 base and 2 bases respectively, with 13 bases between them. CDR3 DNA: TGTGCCAGCTCACCACGACGAGCGGGTCACACAGATACGCAGTATTTT. This encodes CASSPRRAGHTDTQYF. Looking up the rest from reference TRBV18 and TRBJ2-3 gives the full variable domain: NAGVMQNPRHLVRRRGQEARLRCSPMKGHSHVYWYRQLPEEGLKFMVYLQKENIIDESGMPKERFSAEFPKEGPSILRIQQVVRGDSAAYFCASSPRRAGHTDTQYFGPGTRLTVL.

The chain combines TRBV6-5 with TRBJ2-2; possible D gene TRBD2, 6 bases. The CDR3 totals 15 residues. CDR1 and CDR2 from the germline V gene are MNHEY and SVGAGI. V lost 1 base to trimming and J lost 3 bases, with 9 bases between them. CDR3 amino acids: CASSYLGGDTGELFF. The CDR3, as DNA: TGTGCCAGCAGTTACTTGGGCGGGGACACCGGGGAGCTGTTTTTT.

The chain joins TRBV27 to TRBJ2-6, with 7 bases that match TRBD1. J gave up 0 bases and V 3 bases, and 8 bases lay outside the gene matches. This CDR3 region has 18 residues. From germline, CDR1 is MNHEY and CDR2 SMNVEV (reference sequence). The CDR3 nucleotides are TGTGCCAGCAGTTTTTCGGGACAGTATCTCTCTGGGGCCAACGTCCTGACTTTC. Translation: CASSFSGQYLSGANVLTF.

The chain couples TRBV2 to TRBJ1-1; D may be TRBD1 (5 bases). CDR3 length: 16 residues. The V and J ends lost 8 bases and 2 bases respectively, with 21 bases between them. Per germline, CDR1 SNHLY and CDR2 FYNNEI. CDR3 amino acids: CASATLRDPVNTEAFF. The CDR3, as DNA: TGTGCCAGCGCCACACTCCGGGACCCCGTAAACACTGAAGCTTTCTTT. Full variable domain (remainder filled in from reference TRBV2 and TRBJ1-1): EPEVTQTPSHQVTQMGQEVILRCVPISNHLYFYWYRQILGQKVEFLVSFYNNEISEKSEIFDDQFSVERPDGSNFTLKIRSTKLEDSAMYFCASATLRDPVNTEAFFGQGTRLTVV.

The rearrangement uses TRBV27 and TRBJ2-3; D could derive from TRBD1 or TRBD2 (5 bases each). The CDR3 runs to 14 residues. The germline V and J ends were trimmed by 6 bases and 3 bases, with 13 bases remaining between them. Germline V lookup: CDR1 MNHEY, CDR2 SMNVEV (reference sequence). The CDR3 region is CASRGVAVTDTQYF. CDR3 nucleotides: TGTGCCAGCAGGGGGGTGGCTGTGACAGATACGCAGTATTTT.

The chain carries TRBV7-8 and TRBJ2-7; D is undetermined. The V end was cut by 1 base, the J end by 6 bases, with 10 bases between. This CDR3 has 13 amino acids. Germline values: CDR1 SGHVS, CDR2 FQNEAQ. CDR3 loop: CASSLGGSSEQYF. CDR3 sequence (DNA): TGTGCCAGCAGCTTAGGTGGCAGTAGCGAGCAGTACTTC. The variable domain in full, completed from reference TRBV7-8 and TRBJ2-7, reads GAGVSQSPRYKVAKRGQDVALRCDPISGHVSLFWYQQALGQGPEFLTYFQNEAQLDKSGLPSDRFFAERPEGSVSTLKIQRTQQEDSAVYLCASSLGGSSEQYFGPGTRLTVT.

V usage is TRBV19 and J usage is TRBJ1-5; perhaps TRBD1 as D (5 bases). The CDR3 spans 15 residues. Germline V lookup: CDR1 LNHDA, CDR2 SQIVND (reference sequence). V dropped 3 bases and J dropped 1 base, with 10 bases sitting between them. This CDR3 reads CASSMEGYSNQPQHF. CDR3 nucleotides: TGTGCCAGTAGTATGGAGGGGTACAGCAATCAGCCCCAGCATTTT.

The J gene is TRBJ2-1, the V gene TRBV7-2; D unresolved. V was pared by 5 bases and J by 8 bases, with 13 bases between. The CDR3 loop spans 13 amino acids. Per germline, CDR1 SGHTA and CDR2 FQGNSA. CDR3 sequence reads: CASSPLNGHEQFF. In nucleotides, the CDR3 is TGTGCCAGCAGCCCCCTCAACGGACATGAGCAGTTCTTC.

V is TRBV7-9 and J is TRBJ2-2; maybe TRBD2 (5 bases). In germline, CDR1 is SEHNR, CDR2 FQNEAQ (reference sequence). CDR3 length: 13 residues. V dropped 6 bases and J dropped 6 bases, with 11 bases sitting between them. The CDR3 nucleotides read TGTGCCAGCAGGAGCCTGGAGGCCGGGGAGCTGTTTTTT. Amino acid sequence: CASRSLEAGELFF.

This chain uses TRBV28 with TRBJ1-1; D uncertain. Germline CDR1 reads MDHEN; CDR2 reads SYDVKM. V lost 4 bases and J 7 bases, leaving 10 bases between the germline ends. This CDR3 is built from 12 residues. This CDR3 reads CASSSSGLEAFF. CDR3 coding DNA: TGTGCCAGCAGTTCCTCCGGGCTTGAAGCTTTCTTT.

The rearrangement links TRBV5-1 to TRBJ2-5; 8 bases match TRBD1. Germline trimming cut 0 bases from V and 5 bases from J; bases unmatched to any gene: 3. The length of the CDR3 is 14 residues. Looked up from germline, CDR1 is SGHRS and CDR2 is YFSETQ. The CDR3 sequence: CASSLGTGLETQYF. CDR3 nucleotide sequence: TGCGCCAGCAGCTTGGGGACAGGGTTGGAGACCCAGTACTTC.

Details on this clone: Within the sample, other DNA sequences also encode this same CDR3. This sequence joins TRBV18 and TRBJ1-5; D is undetermined. V dropped 3 bases and J dropped 0 bases, with 9 bases sitting between them. The germline CDR1 and CDR2 sequences are KGHSH and LQKENI. The CDR3 length is 15 residues. CDR3 nucleotides: TGTGCCAGCTCACCTCCGGGTGGTAGCAATCAGCCCCAGCATTTT. Its translation: CASSPPGGSNQPQHF.